Below are 18 T cell receptor beta chains sequenced from a single sample in a study of shared clonotypes between healthy human individuals (dated by TCRdb to the early 2020s). To prepare the library, the immunoSEQ multiplex PCR assay was applied. As stored in TCRdb, this immuneACCESS dataset retains in-frame rearrangements with V and J assigned. A fraction of the clones does not appear; measured against another copy, unresolved V genes explain less than half of the discrepancy, and the remainder lacks a known reason. The sample contains some 490,000 clones, over 70% of them found a single time. Jointly, the top ten make up approximately 12% of the sample. Sequenced input: PBMCs. The receptors were gathered from a woman aged 40 to 55 in good health. Some clones in this sample may be carry-over from other donors' samples.

A few counts support this clone. This is likely an artifact of a read error, given a far larger clone one base away. Other nucleotide sequences from this sample produce the same CDR3. The CDR3 here is CAWGTDLSGANVLTF. The CDR3 nucleotides are TGTGCCTGGGGGACAGACCTCTCTGGGGCCAACGTCCTAACTTTC. V usage is TRBV30 and J usage is TRBJ2-6, with 7 bases fitting TRBD1. Germline CDR1 reads GTSNPN; CDR2 reads SVGIG (reference sequence). The CDR3 contains 15 residues.

The chain is built from TRBV5-1 and TRBJ2-7, with 7 bases identical to TRBD1. V trimming: 6 bases; J trimming: 2 bases; junction bases outside the gene matches: 5. CDR1 is SGHRS, CDR2 YFSETQ, per germline. The CDR3 contains 13 residues. The CDR3 protein is CASTGQFTYEQYF. For the CDR3, the DNA is TGCGCCAGCACGGGACAGTTCACCTACGAGCAGTACTTC.

For this clone: It differs at one base from a far larger clone, so likely a read error. Other DNA sequences in this sample translate to the same CDR3. The rearrangement links TRBV6-1 to TRBJ1-2; TRBD1 matches 7 bases. Germline-derived CDR1 and CDR2 are MNHNS and SASEGT. The CDR3 is 14 residues long. CDR3 amino acids: CATISTGQRDGYTF. CDR3 sequence (DNA): TGTGCAACCATTTCGACAGGGCAGCGAGATGGCTACACCTTC.

V usage is TRBV10-1 and J usage is TRBJ2-5; 10 bases fit TRBD2. Germline assignment: CDR1 WNHNN and CDR2 SYGVQD (reference sequence). With 0 bases clipped from V and 5 bases from J, the junction kept 12 bases outside the gene matches. The CDR3 totals 18 residues. The CDR3 bases are TGCGCCAGCAGTGAGTCCGGGAGGGCTAGCGGGAGCTTGGAGACCCAGTACTTC. It encodes CASSESGRASGSLETQYF.

This clone has just one count. Since a far larger clone is one base different, this is likely a read error. This chain uses TRBV5-6 with TRBJ2-7, with D perhaps given as TRBD1 or TRBD2 (5 bases each). The V gene lost 4 bases and the J gene lost 2 bases, with 13 bases spanning the gap. The CDR3 contains 14 residues. Germline CDR1 reads SGHDT; CDR2 reads YYEEEE. CDR3 region: CASSNTQGPYEQYF. DNA of the CDR3: TGTGCCAGCAGCAACACTCAGGGACCCTACGAGCAGTACTTC.

This clone appeared a few times. This chain joins TRBV9 and TRBJ1-4; the D is unclear. Germline lookup yields CDR1 SGDLS and CDR2 YYNGEE. V was trimmed by 4 bases and J by 2 bases, leaving 9 bases between them. The CDR3 length is 14 residues. For the CDR3, the DNA is TGTGCCAGCAGCCCCCGGGTCACTAATGAAAAACTGTTTTTT. Translation gives CASSPRVTNEKLFF. Drawing the rest from reference TRBV9 and TRBJ1-4, the complete variable domain is DSGVTQTPKHLITATGQRVTLRCSPRSGDLSVYWYQQSLDQGLQFLIQYYNGEERAKGNILERFSAQQFPDLHSELNLSSLELGDSALYFCASSPRVTNEKLFFGSGTQLSVL.

Comments on this clone: Different DNA sequences within this sample yield the same CDR3. This chain links TRBV28 with TRBJ2-7, with 12 positions matching TRBD2. This CDR3 is 15 amino acids long. Germline trimming cut 3 bases from V and 4 bases from J; bases unmatched to any gene: 4. Germline V gene sequence: CDR1 MDHEN, CDR2 SYDVKM. The CDR3 spells CASSFGLAGLYEQYF. In nucleotides, the CDR3 is TGTGCCAGCAGTTTCGGACTAGCGGGACTGTACGAGCAGTACTTC. The full variable domain, rest sourced from reference TRBV28 and TRBJ2-7, is DVKVTQSSRYLVKRTGEKVFLECVQDMDHENMFWYRQDPGLGLRLIYFSYDVKMKEKGDIPEGYSVSREKKERFSLILESASTNQTSMYLCASSFGLAGLYEQYFGPGTRLTVT.

The rearrangement uses TRBV19 and TRBJ2-7, with 7 bases matching TRBD1. Looked up from germline, CDR1 is LNHDA and CDR2 is SQIVND (reference sequence). CDR3 length equals 16 residues. Trimming removed 3 bases from V and 2 bases from J; junction bases left unmatched: 10. DNA for the CDR3: TGTGCCAGTAGTATTGGGGGACAGCCGAGGACCTACGAGCAGTACTTC. It yields the protein CASSIGGQPRTYEQYF.

This chain uses TRBV7-3 with TRBJ2-2; D may be TRBD2 (5 bases). The germline V and J ends were trimmed by 3 bases and 2 bases, with 7 bases remaining between them. The V gene's germline CDR1 is SGHTA and CDR2 FQGTGA. The CDR3 covers 14 residues. The CDR3: CASSFGLNTGELFF. The CDR3 DNA reads as TGTGCCAGCAGCTTCGGACTTAACACCGGGGAGCTGTTTTTT. The whole variable domain, filled in from reference TRBV7-3 and TRBJ2-2, reads GAGVSQTPSNKVTEKGKYVELRCDPISGHTALYWYRQSLGQGPEFLIYFQGTGAADDSGLPNDRFFAVRPEGSVSTLKIQRTERGDSAVYLCASSFGLNTGELFFGEGSRLTVL.

The V gene is TRBV5-1, the J gene TRBJ2-3; 14 nucleotides agree with TRBD2. The germline gives CDR1 SGHRS, CDR2 YFSETQ. The V and J ends lost 0 bases and 4 bases, in that order; junction bases with no gene match: 4. The CDR3 loop spans 17 amino acids. The CDR3 bases are TGCGCCAGCAGCTTGGGGACTAGCGGGAGGATGGCAGATACGCAGTATTTT. Translating it yields CASSLGTSGRMADTQYF. Combining the CDR3 with reference TRBV5-1 and TRBJ2-3 gives the whole variable domain KAGVTQTPRYLIKTRGQQVTLSCSPISGHRSVSWYQQTPGQGLQFLFEYFSETQRNKGNFPGRFSGRQFSNSRSEMNVSTLELGDSALYLCASSLGTSGRMADTQYFGPGTRLTVL.

The chain couples TRBV5-4 to TRBJ1-1; D possibly corresponds to TRBD1 (5 bases). V was cut by 1 base and J by 7 bases, with 17 bases left in between. This CDR3 contains 15 residues. Germline CDR1 reads SGHNT; CDR2 reads YYREEE (reference sequence). The CDR3 loop is CASSLPGQGGNEAFF. In DNA form, the CDR3 reads TGTGCCAGCAGCTTGCCGGGGCAGGGCGGTAATGAAGCTTTCTTT.

V is TRBV5-4 and J is TRBJ2-7, with 9 bases that match TRBD2. Germline V CDR1 and CDR2: SGHNT, YYREEE (reference sequence). The CDR3 has 14 residues. V dropped 3 bases and J dropped 7; count of bases not matched to a gene: 8. This CDR3 is CASSSLGLAGEQYF. CDR3 DNA sequence: TGTGCCAGCAGCTCCCTTGGGCTAGCGGGAGAGCAGTACTTC.

This chain uses TRBV6-5 with TRBJ2-5; D uncertain. The germline V gene has CDR1 MNHEY and CDR2 SVGAGI. The CDR3 has 12 amino acids. Trimming shortened V by 5 bases and J by 5 bases, and 9 bases separated the two germline ends. The CDR3 spells CASSSPYETQYF. The CDR3, as DNA: TGTGCCAGCAGTAGCCCTTACGAGACCCAGTACTTC.

This clone was observed a single time. V is TRBV30 and J is TRBJ2-1; no definite D call. Trimming shortened V by 0 bases and J by 9 bases, and 9 bases separated the two germline ends. Germline values: CDR1 GTSNPN, CDR2 SVGIG (reference sequence). The CDR3 has 12 residues. The DNA for the CDR3 is TGTGCCTGGAGTGTCTATAGGAGTGAGCAGTTCTTC. Its translation: CAWSVYRSEQFF. Supplemented by reference TRBV30 and TRBJ2-1, the full variable domain reads SQTIHQWPATLVQPVGSPLSLECTVEGTSNPNLYWYRQAAGRGLQLLFYSVGIGQISSEVPQNLSASRPQDRQFILSSKKLLLSDSGFYLCAWSVYRSEQFFGPGTRLTVL.

The rearrangement uses TRBV30 and TRBJ1-3; 11 nucleotides agree with TRBD1. V was pared by 2 bases and J by 3 bases, with 6 bases of the junction left unmatched. The CDR3 totals 16 residues. CDR1 is GTSNPN, CDR2 SVGIG, per germline (reference sequence). CDR3: CAWSTGTGGFGNTIYF. CDR3 nucleotide sequence: TGTGCCTGGAGTACCGGGACAGGGGGGTTTGGAAACACCATATATTTT.

This clone has at least ten counts. The same CDR3 is also encoded by other DNA sequences in this sample. The J gene is TRBJ2-5, the V gene TRBV30; TRBD2 is a possible D gene (6 bases). The germline V and J ends were trimmed by 3 bases and 4 bases, with 27 bases remaining between them. CDR1 and CDR2 (germline): GTSNPN, SVGIG (reference sequence). The length of the CDR3 is 18 residues. CDR3 bases: TGTGCCTGGAGGGAACCCAGGAAGGGAGGCCGTAGCGCAGAGACCCAGTACTTC. It encodes CAWREPRKGGRSAETQYF.

As to this clone: A junction end diverges from the germline sequence, so it may reflect a read error. The chain carries TRBV11-2 and TRBJ2-7; 8 bases are shared with TRBD2. Germline CDR1 is SGHAT and CDR2 is FQNNGV. The CDR3 extends over 15 amino acids. DNA for the CDR3: TGTGCTAGCAGCTTTCAGACCGGGACTAGTAACGAGCAGTACTTC. Translated, it gives CASSFQTGTSNEQYF. Full variable domain (remainder filled in from reference TRBV11-2 and TRBJ2-7): EAGVAQSPRYKIIEKRQSVAFWCNPISGHATLYWYQQILGQGPKLLIQFQNNGVVDDSQLPKDRFSAERLKGVDSTLKIQPAKLEDSAVYLCASSFQTGTSNEQYFGPGTRLTVT.

The chain recombines TRBV5-8 with TRBJ2-3; D is perhaps TRBD1 or TRBD2 (5 bases each). The CDR3 length is 16 residues. Trimming shortened V by 0 bases and J by 0 bases, and 11 bases separated the two germline ends. Germline CDR1 is SGHTS and CDR2 is YDEGEE. CDR3 amino acids: CASSLAWGSSTDTQYF. CDR3 DNA sequence: TGTGCCAGCAGCTTGGCTTGGGGGTCTAGCACAGATACGCAGTATTTT.